The rows below give T cell receptor beta chains drawn from one sample of a study of blood T cells in healthy people across ages. TCRdb used MiXCR to reprocess the 5' RACE reads, holding one entry per CDR3 protein. The table lists about 290,000 distinct CDR3 sequences, less than 30% of them singletons. The sequenced material came from blood. The origin of the receptors is a woman between 70 and 85 years old in good health. The CDR3 runs from the conserved cysteine through the conserved F or W. The D gene is left open where the match is weak. Clone size, where shown, is once, few, many, or a class for clones that have expanded.

v_gene,d_gene,j_gene,abundance,CDR3nt,CDR3aa
TRBV5-1,NA,TRBJ1-6,once,TGCGCCAGCAGCTTGGCCGTCGTACAGCAGTATTCACCCCTCCACTTT,CASSLAVVQQYSPLHF
TRBV7-2,NA,TRBJ1-1,NA,TGTGCCAGCAGCTTAGGGCCAGGCTTACACGCGGCTTTCTTT,CASSLGPGLHAAFF
TRBV28,TRBD1,TRBJ2-7,NA,TGTGCCAGCAGTGCAGGGGGCCAGGGACACGAGCAGTACTTC,CASSAGGQGHEQYF
TRBV2,NA,TRBJ1-5,NA,TGTGCCAGCAGCCCCGGCGGGCTTAGCAATCAGCCCCAGCATTTT,CASSPGGLSNQPQHF
TRBV20-1,TRBD2,TRBJ2-1,few,TGCAGTGCCACCCGACTAGCGGGAGGGCCAATCAATGAGCAGTTCTTC,CSATRLAGGPINEQFF
TRBV24-1,NA,TRBJ2-3,NA,TGTGCCACCAGTGATTTTGCAGATACGCAGTATTTT,CATSDFADTQYF
TRBV6-6,NA,TRBJ2-1,NA,TGTGCCAGCAGTGGGACCGGGACCTCGGGCGATGAGCAGTTCTTC,CASSGTGTSGDEQFF
TRBV12-3/TRBV12-4,NA,TRBJ1-3,NA,TGTGCCAGCAGTCTATTTTCGGGGTGGGGAAACACCATATATTTT,CASSLFSGWGNTIYF
TRBV9,NA,TRBJ2-2,NA,TGTGCCAGCAGCTCCACAGGGCGCAGGGACCCCGGGGAGCTGTTTTTT,CASSSTGRRDPGELFF
TRBV18,NA,TRBJ2-4,NA,TGTGCCAGCTCTCTCGCAATGGGGGCCAAAAACATTCAGTACTTC,CASSLAMGAKNIQYF
TRBV4-3,NA,TRBJ2-5,many,TGCGCCAGCAGCCAAGATTGGCTAGGGGGGACCCAGTACTTC,CASSQDWLGGTQYF
TRBV20-1,NA,TRBJ2-5,many,TGCAGTGCTAGAAGAGGCGCTCAAGAGACCCAGTACTTC,CSARRGAQETQYF
TRBV5-1,NA,TRBJ1-1,few,TGCGCCAGCAGCTTGGGGGTAGGAAGGGGAACTGAAGCTTTCTTT,CASSLGVGRGTEAFF
TRBV5-1,TRBD2,TRBJ2-1,few,TGCGCCAGCAGCTGGCCAGTATTACCGACTAGCGGGAGAGATAATGAGCAGTTCTTC,CASSWPVLPTSGRDNEQFF
TRBV20-1,TRBD2,TRBJ2-1,few,TGCAGTGCTAGAACGGGAGGTCCCAATGAGCAGTTCTTC,CSARTGGPNEQFF
TRBV5-1,TRBD1,TRBJ1-2,NA,TGCGCCAGCAGCTTAGGGACAGGGGGCGCGAGTCGAGGCTACACCTTC,CASSLGTGGASRGYTF
TRBV10-3,NA,TRBJ2-7,NA,TGTGCCGTAGAAGCCGCACAAAGCTCCTACGAGCAGTACTTC,CAVEAAQSSYEQYF
TRBV20-1,NA,TRBJ1-6,NA,TGCAGTGCTAGTTCGCTCAACAATTCACCCCTCCACTTT,CSASSLNNSPLHF
TRBV20-1,NA,TRBJ1-5,NA,TGCAGTGCTAGAGGGGACCCAGGGCAGCCCCAGCATTTT,CSARGDPGQPQHF
TRBV6-5,NA,TRBJ2-3,few,TGTGCCAGCAGTTACAGGGGGAGCACAGATACGCAGTATTTT,CASSYRGSTDTQYF
TRBV7-2,NA,TRBJ1-4,NA,TGTGCCAGCAGTCGGAATTGGGGTGAAAAACTGTTTTTT,CASSRNWGEKLFF
TRBV7-3,NA,TRBJ2-1,many,TGTGCCAGCAGCTTAAATTTGGGGCCGAATGAGCAGTTCTTC,CASSLNLGPNEQFF